One TCR beta chain is described in this entry. The data were obtained in a study of T cell changes during pregnancy in multiple sclerosis. The repertoire was sequenced with immunoSEQ multiplex PCR; TCRdb's copy has only in-frame clones and lacks some. The data contain around 63,000 clones, 91% of them singletons. This CDR3 spans 15 amino acids. Per germline, CDR1 LGHNA and CDR2 YNFKEQ. V shed 6 bases, J shed 3 bases, and the junction held 11 bases outside the gene matches. The sequence came from a female donor in good health, enrolled as a control in a pregnancy study. Sequencing was performed on peripheral blood, taken after pregnancy. V gene TRBV4-2 combines with J gene TRBJ2-7; the match to TRBD1 covers 7 bases. The CDR3: CASSPDRDSYYEQYF. Here the CDR3 DNA reads TGTGCCAGCAGTCCCGACAGGGATAGTTACTACGAGCAGTACTTC.